This T cell receptor beta chain emerged from a study of type 1 regulatory T cells. For the study at large: T-allo10 is a Tr1-enriched, alloantigen-specific CD4 T cell product made in vitro.

The ends were cut back, 1 base at V and 9 bases at J, with 16 bases in the middle. Germline V gene sequence: CDR1 LGHNA, CDR2 YSLEER. The CDR3 sequence is 15 residues long. TCRdb passed the reads through MiXCR, listing each CDR3 protein once. In the table there are 24,000 or so distinct CDR3 sequences, roughly 45% of which are singletons. A word on this clonotype: Its target is unknown.

The clonotype originates from a human donor in good health. The sequencing input was cultured T cells, either the whole culture or a sorted T cell fraction (not recorded which). V is TRBV4-3 and J is TRBJ2-1; D possibly matches TRBD1 or TRBD2 (6 bases each). CDR3 sequence (DNA): TGCGCCAGCAGCCAAGGATGGGGGGCCGCGGGTGAGCAGTTCTTC. This codes for CASSQGWGAAGEQFF.